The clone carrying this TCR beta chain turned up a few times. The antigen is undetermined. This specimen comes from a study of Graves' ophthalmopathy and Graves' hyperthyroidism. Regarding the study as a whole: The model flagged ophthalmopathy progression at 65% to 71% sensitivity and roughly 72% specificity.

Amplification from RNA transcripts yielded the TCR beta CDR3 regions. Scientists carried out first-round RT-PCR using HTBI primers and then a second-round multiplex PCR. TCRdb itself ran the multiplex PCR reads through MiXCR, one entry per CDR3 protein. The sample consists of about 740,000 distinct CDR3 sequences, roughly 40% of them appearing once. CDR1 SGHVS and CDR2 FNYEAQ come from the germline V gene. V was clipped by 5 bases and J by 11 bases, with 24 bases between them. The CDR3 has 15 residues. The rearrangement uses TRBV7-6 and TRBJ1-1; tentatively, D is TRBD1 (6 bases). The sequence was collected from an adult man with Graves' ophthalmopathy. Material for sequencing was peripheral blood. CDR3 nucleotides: TGTGCCAGCAGCCGCTGGACAGATTCCGAGGGAATGGCTTTCTTT. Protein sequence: CASSRWTDSEGMAFF.